This TCR beta chain was sequenced in a study of cytomegalovirus exposure and HLA in healthy donors. Whole-study results and caveats: HLA allele associations emerged for around 16,000 TCR beta sequences in a later analysis, at 0.05 false discovery rate.

The J segment lost 4 bases and the V segment lost 3 bases, leaving 4 bases of the junction unmatched. Per germline, CDR1 SGHDT and CDR2 YYEEEE. This CDR3 comprises 13 residues. With 60 Vbeta and 13 Jbeta primers, the PCR was carried out. In the authors' methods: Around 83 million unique TCR beta chains, some 11 million shared, were counted in a later analysis. Measured with immunoSEQ multiplex PCR; TCRdb has only the in-frame clones, and not every one. That table is the source of V, J and clone size, and D and trimming were worked out from the DNA. The sample records about 160,000 clones, roughly 84% being singletons. Worth noting for this clone: Its target is not known.

The specimen was PBMCs. The TCR was taken from a man between 18 and 35 years old in good health and CMV-seronegative. V is TRBV5-6 and J is TRBJ2-7, with 7 positions matching TRBD1. CDR3 region: CASSYTGDYEQYF. In DNA, the CDR3 is TGTGCCAGCAGCTATACAGGGGATTACGAGCAGTACTTC. Full variable domain (missing parts from reference TRBV5-6 and TRBJ2-7): DAGVTQSPTHLIKTRGQQVTLRCSPKSGHDTVSWYQQALGQGPQFIFQYYEEEERQRGNFPDRFSGHQFPNYSSELNVNALLLGDSALYLCASSYTGDYEQYFGPGTRLTVT.